This is a list of T cell receptor beta chains from one sample in a study of blood T cell repertoires in COVID-19. The assay was immunoSEQ multiplex PCR, and TCRdb's table has in-frame clones only and misses some. The sample records about 140,000 clones, about three quarters being singletons. Sequences were obtained from PBMCs or T cells enriched from blood (not recorded which). The receptors stem from a woman aged 45-59 years who had recovered from COVID-19. Each CDR3 is given with its conserved first and last residue. A D gene is named only where the DNA matches it firmly. Expanded clones are given a class, and other clones once, few, many or no size at all.

cdr3_nt,cdr3_aa,j_call,d_call,v_call,clone_size
TGTGCCGGAGGGGGCTACACTGAAGCTTTCTTT,CAGGGYTEAFF,TRBJ1-1,TRBD1,TRBV30,.
TGTGCCAGCTCAAAAATGACCGGGACAGAAAACACTGAAGCTTTCTTT,CASSKMTGTENTEAFF,TRBJ1-1,TRBD1,TRBV18,once
TGCAGTGCTGGAGACAGGTACGAGCAGTACTTC,CSAGDRYEQYF,TRBJ2-7,.,TRBV20-1,.
TGTGCCAGCAGCCCGGACAGGGATAATGAAAAACTGTTTTTT,CASSPDRDNEKLFF,TRBJ1-4,TRBD1,TRBV7-6,.
TGTGCCAGCAGTGGTGACAGGGTGATAACTGAAGCTTTCTTT,CASSGDRVITEAFF,TRBJ1-1,TRBD1,TRBV2,once
TGTGCCAGCAGATACGTCGGGGGTAATTCACCCCTCCACTTT,CASRYVGGNSPLHF,TRBJ1-6,.,TRBV5-4,.
TGCGCCAGCAGCCAACTACCACCCGGGACAGGGGTTAACGAGCAGTACTTC,CASSQLPPGTGVNEQYF,TRBJ2-7,TRBD1,TRBV4-1,.
TGTGCCAGTAGTATGAGCTCCCGCGGGACCCAGTACTTC,CASSMSSRGTQYF,TRBJ2-5,.,TRBV19,.
TGCGCCAGCAGCTTGACAGGGCGGGAGTTAGAGACCCAGTACTTC,CASSLTGRELETQYF,TRBJ2-5,.,TRBV5-1,.
TGTGCCGCCACGACAGGGGTCAAAAACATTCAGTACTTC,CAATTGVKNIQYF,TRBJ2-4,TRBD1,TRBV30,.
TGTGCCAGCAGCCTAAGCCGGGACAGGGGAGGCAATCAGCCCCAGCATTTT,CASSLSRDRGGNQPQHF,TRBJ1-5,TRBD1,TRBV5-6,.
TGTGCCAGCAGCCTACGGGGACTAGCGGGAGGCAATGAGCAGTTCTTC,CASSLRGLAGGNEQFF,TRBJ2-1,TRBD2,TRBV3-1/TRBV3-2,.
TGCGCCAGCAGCTTGGTGCCAGGGCAGGGGGAAAAACTGTTTTTT,CASSLVPGQGEKLFF,TRBJ1-4,.,TRBV5-1,.
TGTGCCAGCAGTCGTACCTACCCGGGACTAGCGGGAGCATACGAGCAGTACTTC,CASSRTYPGLAGAYEQYF,TRBJ2-7,TRBD2,TRBV28,.
TGTGCCAGCAGCGTAGGAGCGGGAGTACGCAATGAGCAGTTCTTC,CASSVGAGVRNEQFF,TRBJ2-1,TRBD2,TRBV9,.
TGTGCCAGCAGTTTAGGAGGGCCGGGCACTGAAGCTTTCTTT,CASSLGGPGTEAFF,TRBJ1-1,.,TRBV28,few
TGCGCCAGCAGCTTGGGACAGATCTTCGGCTACGAGCAGTACTTC,CASSLGQIFGYEQYF,TRBJ2-7,.,TRBV5-1,.
TGTGCTAGTGGTTCGGGACAGGGGGCGCGTGAGACCCAGTACTTC,CASGSGQGARETQYF,TRBJ2-5,TRBD1,TRBV12-5,.
TGTGCCAGCAGTGATTGGGGCAGGGGCACTGAAGCTTTCTTT,CASSDWGRGTEAFF,TRBJ1-1,.,TRBV25-1,many
TGTGCCAGCAGCGAACAGGGTGGCAATCAGCCCCAGCATTTT,CASSEQGGNQPQHF,TRBJ1-5,.,TRBV9,.
TGTGCCAGCAGCTACCGGACAGGGGGGTCCTACGAGCAGTACTTC,CASSYRTGGSYEQYF,TRBJ2-7,TRBD1,TRBV7-2,.
TGTGCCAGCAGCTTGGGACTAAGCTCCTACAATGAGCAGTTCTTC,CASSLGLSSYNEQFF,TRBJ2-1,TRBD2,TRBV11-2,.
TGTGCCAACTTTCCAGAGGGAGGGAAGGAGACCCAGTACTTC,CANFPEGGKETQYF,TRBJ2-5,TRBD2,TRBV2,.
TGTGCCAGCAGCTTAGGGGGCAGCTCCTACAATGAGCAGTTCTTC,CASSLGGSSYNEQFF,TRBJ2-1,TRBD1,TRBV5-4,.
TGTGCCAGCAGTCCGGGACAGGGCTGGGGCTACACCTTC,CASSPGQGWGYTF,TRBJ1-2,TRBD1,TRBV28,.
TGTGCCAGCAGTGAACGGTCTACCACCTCCTACGAGCAGTACTTC,CASSERSTTSYEQYF,TRBJ2-7,.,TRBV2,.
TGCGCCAGCAGCTCACAGGCGGCCGGAGAGACCCAGTACTTC,CASSSQAAGETQYF,TRBJ2-5,.,TRBV5-1,.
TGCGCCAGCAGCCAAGAACGGGTGGCGGGAGGGCCTAACTTCGAGCAGTACTTC,CASSQERVAGGPNFEQYF,TRBJ2-7,TRBD2,TRBV4-1,.
TGTGCCAGCAGTTTATTCCGCTATGGCTACACCTTC,CASSLFRYGYTF,TRBJ1-2,.,TRBV28,.